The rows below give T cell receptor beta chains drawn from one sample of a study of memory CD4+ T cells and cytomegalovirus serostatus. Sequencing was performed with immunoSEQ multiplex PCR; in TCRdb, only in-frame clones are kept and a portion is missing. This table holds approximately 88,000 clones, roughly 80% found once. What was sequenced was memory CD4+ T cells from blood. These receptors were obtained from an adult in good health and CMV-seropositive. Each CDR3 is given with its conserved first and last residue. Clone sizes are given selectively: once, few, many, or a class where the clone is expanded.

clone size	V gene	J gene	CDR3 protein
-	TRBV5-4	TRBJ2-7	CASSKDSSTYEQYF
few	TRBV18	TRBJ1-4	CASSPIPGTGGKLFF
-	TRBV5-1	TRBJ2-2	CASSLMNGELFF
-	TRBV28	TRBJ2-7	CASSAYTSGNSYEQYF
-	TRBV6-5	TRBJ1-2	CASSRTSGTADGYTF
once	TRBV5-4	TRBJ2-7	CASSLAYEQYF
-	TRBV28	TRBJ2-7	CASNRRQGLRQYF
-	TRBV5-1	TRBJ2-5	CASFLGQPPFKTQYF
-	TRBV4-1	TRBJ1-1	CASSLGRQAGTEAFF
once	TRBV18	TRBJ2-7	CASSPGPGSYEQYF
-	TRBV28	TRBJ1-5	CASSPQGGGWSNQPQHF
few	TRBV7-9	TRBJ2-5	CASSRGVAGGQIQETQYF
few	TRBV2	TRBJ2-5	CASSKTSGREETQYF
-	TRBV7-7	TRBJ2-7	CASSAGPASNEQYF
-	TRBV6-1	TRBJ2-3	CASSEFAGTGRTDTQYF
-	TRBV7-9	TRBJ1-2	CASSLGVAGAYGYTF
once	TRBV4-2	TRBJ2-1	CASSQPARANEQFF
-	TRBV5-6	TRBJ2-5	CASSSRQGAGETQYF
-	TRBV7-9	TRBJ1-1	CASSLEGGTEAFF
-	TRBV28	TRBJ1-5	CASRRTINPNQPQHF
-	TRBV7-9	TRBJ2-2	CASSQQGPSGTGELFF
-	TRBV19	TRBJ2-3	CASSPYGESTDTQYF
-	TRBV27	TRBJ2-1	CASSPTSGTSGRGYEQFF
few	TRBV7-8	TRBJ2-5	CASSPRQGSETQYF
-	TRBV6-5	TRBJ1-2	CASNSVQGDGYTF
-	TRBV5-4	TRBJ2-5	CASSLALTGRQETQYF
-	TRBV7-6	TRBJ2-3	CASSPRGRSGDTQYF
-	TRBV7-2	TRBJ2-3	CASSLGAGQTDTQYF
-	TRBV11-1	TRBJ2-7	CASSFPGSSYEQYF